This T cell receptor (beta chain) emerged from a study of T-cell reconstitution after alpha-beta-depleted transplantation in children (dated by TCRdb to about 2016). At the level of the whole study: T-cell immune reconstitution after TCRalphabeta/CD19-depleted allogeneic hematopoietic cell transplantation in children was quantitatively tracked in the study by means of TCR repertoire profiling.

For this clonotype: Which antigen it targets is not known. Within one base of it there is no much larger clone, and no base qualities were kept.

V is cut back by 4 bases and J by 6 bases, with 3 bases in the junction unmatched. As encoded in the germline V gene (reference sequence), CDR1 is DFQATT while CDR2 is SNEGSKA. The CDR3 holds 12 amino acids from the cysteine to the phenylalanine. The kept DNA is CDR3 alone, 36 bases in frame from the first base. Library preparation used PCR. TCRdb shows the sequencer as Illumina HiSeq 2500. TCR library preparation used molecular barcoding, with unique molecular identifiers applied to normalize quantification of the TCRbeta repertoire. The public reads were run again by TCRdb, first through fastp at Q25 and then through MiXCR, and only productive beta chains were kept. Each CDR3 protein appears once, grouped with its most common genes and DNA. The sample includes approximately 400,000 distinct CDR3 sequences, with 11% observed a single time. In total, the top ten clones hold roughly 5% of the sample.

The chain employs TRBV20-1 and TRBJ2-1, and 7 bases in between align with TRBD2. Sample: PBMCs from the stem cell graft donor, taken from the stem cell graft. This clonotype was sampled from a human donor who donated a stem cell graft to a child with acute myeloid leukemia. The CDR3 protein sequence reads: CSATGGRNEQFF. The DNA sequence reads TGCAGTGCTACGGGAGGTCGCAATGAGCAGTTCTTC.